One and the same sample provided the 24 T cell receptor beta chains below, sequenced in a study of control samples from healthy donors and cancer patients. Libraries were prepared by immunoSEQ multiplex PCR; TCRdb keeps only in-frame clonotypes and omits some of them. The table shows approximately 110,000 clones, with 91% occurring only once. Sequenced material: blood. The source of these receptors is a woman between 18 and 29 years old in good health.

CDR3 bases: TGTGCCAGCAGCCAACAGACATTCTATGGCTACACCTTC. Protein sequence: CASSQQTFYGYTF. The chain combines TRBV3-1 (or the pseudogene TRBV3-2) with TRBJ1-2, with D uncertain. CDR3 size: 13 residues. Germline V gives CDR1 LGHDT, CDR2 YNNKEL (reference sequence). The V end was cut by 2 bases, the J end by 4 bases, with 8 bases between.

CDR3 coding DNA: TGTGCCAGCGGGACAGAACCGAACACTGAAGCTTTCTTT. It yields the protein CASGTEPNTEAFF. The gene calls are TRBV7-6 and TRBJ1-1; 7 bases match TRBD1. CDR1 and CDR2 from the germline V gene are SGHVS and FNYEAQ. After removal of 8 bases from V and 1 base from J, the junction contained 4 bases not matched to a gene. The CDR3 contains 13 residues.

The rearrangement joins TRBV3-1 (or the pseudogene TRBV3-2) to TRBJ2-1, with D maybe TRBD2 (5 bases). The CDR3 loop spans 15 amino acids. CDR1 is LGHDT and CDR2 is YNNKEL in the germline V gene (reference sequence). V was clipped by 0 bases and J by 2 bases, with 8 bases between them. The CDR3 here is CASSQDGIAYNEQFF. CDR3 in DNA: TGTGCCAGCAGCCAAGACGGGATAGCCTACAATGAGCAGTTCTTC.

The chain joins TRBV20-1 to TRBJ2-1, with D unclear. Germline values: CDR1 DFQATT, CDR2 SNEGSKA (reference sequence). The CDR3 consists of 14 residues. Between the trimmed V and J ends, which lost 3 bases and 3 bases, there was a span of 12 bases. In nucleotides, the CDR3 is TGCAGTGCTAGTAGTGCAGGAATCTACAATGAGCAGTTCTTC. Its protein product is CSASSAGIYNEQFF.

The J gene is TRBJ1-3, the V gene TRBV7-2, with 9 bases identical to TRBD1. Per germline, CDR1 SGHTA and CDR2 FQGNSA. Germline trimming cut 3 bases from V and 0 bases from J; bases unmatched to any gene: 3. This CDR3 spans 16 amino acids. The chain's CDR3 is CASSFDRGTSGNTIYF. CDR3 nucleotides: TGTGCCAGCAGCTTCGACAGGGGGACCTCTGGAAACACCATATATTTT.

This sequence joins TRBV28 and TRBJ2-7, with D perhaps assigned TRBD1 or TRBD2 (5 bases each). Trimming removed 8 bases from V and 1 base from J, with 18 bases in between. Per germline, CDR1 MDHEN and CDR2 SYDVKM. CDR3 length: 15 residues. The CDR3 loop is CASCPGSADSYEQYF. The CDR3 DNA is TGTGCCAGCTGCCCAGGGAGTGCCGATTCCTACGAGCAGTACTTC.

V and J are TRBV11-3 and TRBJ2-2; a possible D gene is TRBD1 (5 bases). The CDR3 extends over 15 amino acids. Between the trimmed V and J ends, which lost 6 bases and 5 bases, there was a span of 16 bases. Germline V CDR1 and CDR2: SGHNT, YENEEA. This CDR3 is CASRDRTQVTGELFF. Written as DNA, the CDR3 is TGTGCCAGCAGAGACAGAACCCAAGTAACCGGGGAGCTGTTTTTT.

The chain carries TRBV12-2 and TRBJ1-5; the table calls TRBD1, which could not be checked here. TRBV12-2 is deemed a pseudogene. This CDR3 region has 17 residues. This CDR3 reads CASRLAVRRGINQPQHF. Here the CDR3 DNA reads TGTGCAAGTCGCTTAGCGGTTCGTAGGGGGATAAATCAGCCCCAGCATTTT.

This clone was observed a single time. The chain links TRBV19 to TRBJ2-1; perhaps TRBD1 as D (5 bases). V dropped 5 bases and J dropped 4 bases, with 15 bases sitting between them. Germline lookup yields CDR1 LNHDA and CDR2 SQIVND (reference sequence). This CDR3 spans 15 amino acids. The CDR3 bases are TGTGCCAGTAGTTATGAACAGGAAGCTTACAATGAGCAGTTCTTC. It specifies CASSYEQEAYNEQFF.

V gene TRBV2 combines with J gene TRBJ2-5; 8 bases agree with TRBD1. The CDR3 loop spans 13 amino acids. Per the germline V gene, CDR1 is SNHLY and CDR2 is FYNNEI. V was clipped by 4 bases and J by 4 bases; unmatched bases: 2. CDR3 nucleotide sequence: TGTGCCAGCAGTGGACAGGGGAGAGAGACCCAGTACTTC. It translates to CASSGQGRETQYF.

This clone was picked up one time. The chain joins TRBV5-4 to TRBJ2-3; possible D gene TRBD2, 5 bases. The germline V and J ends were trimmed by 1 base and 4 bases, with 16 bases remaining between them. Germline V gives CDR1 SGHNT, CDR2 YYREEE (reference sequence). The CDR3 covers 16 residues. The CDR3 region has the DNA TGTGCCAGCAGCTTGAAGTATTCTGCTAGCCCAGATACGCAGTATTTT. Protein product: CASSLKYSASPDTQYF.

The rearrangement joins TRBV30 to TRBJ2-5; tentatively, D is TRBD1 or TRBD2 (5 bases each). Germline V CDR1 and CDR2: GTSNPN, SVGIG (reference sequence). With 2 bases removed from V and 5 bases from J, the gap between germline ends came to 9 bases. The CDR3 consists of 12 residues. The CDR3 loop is CAWSKWDETQYF. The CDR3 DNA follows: TGTGCCTGGAGTAAGTGGGACGAGACCCAGTACTTC.

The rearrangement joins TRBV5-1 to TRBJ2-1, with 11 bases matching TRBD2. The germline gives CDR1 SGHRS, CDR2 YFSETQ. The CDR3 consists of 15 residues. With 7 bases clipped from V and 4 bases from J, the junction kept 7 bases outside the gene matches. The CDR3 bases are TGCGCCAGCGTCGATCTAGCGGGAGGATACAATGAGCAGTTCTTC. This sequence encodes CASVDLAGGYNEQFF.

The CDR3 region has the DNA TGTGCCAGCACAAAAGGACCGGGAACTCAGCCCCAGCATTTT. It translates to CASTKGPGTQPQHF. The rearrangement links TRBV7-8 to TRBJ1-5; D uncertain. Trimming stripped 7 bases from V and 6 bases from J, with 16 bases between. Per the germline V gene, CDR1 is SGHVS and CDR2 is FQNEAQ. The CDR3 extends over 14 amino acids.

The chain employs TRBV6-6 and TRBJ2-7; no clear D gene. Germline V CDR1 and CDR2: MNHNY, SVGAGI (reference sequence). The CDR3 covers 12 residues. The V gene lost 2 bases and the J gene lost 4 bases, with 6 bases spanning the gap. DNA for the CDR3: TGTGCCAGCAGTTACACCTTGTACGAGCAGTACTTC. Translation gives CASSYTLYEQYF.

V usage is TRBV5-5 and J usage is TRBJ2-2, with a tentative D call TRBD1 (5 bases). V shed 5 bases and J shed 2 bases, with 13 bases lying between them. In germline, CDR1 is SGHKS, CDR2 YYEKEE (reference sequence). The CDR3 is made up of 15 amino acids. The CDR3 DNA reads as TGTGCCAGCAGACTCGGCAGGGTTAACACCGGGGAGCTGTTTTTT. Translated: CASRLGRVNTGELFF. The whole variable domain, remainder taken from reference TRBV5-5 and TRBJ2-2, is DAGVTQSPTHLIKTRGQQVTLRCSPISGHKSVSWYQQVLGQGPQFIFQYYEKEERGRGNFPDRFSARQFPNYSSELNVNALLLGDSALYLCASRLGRVNTGELFFGEGSRLTVL.

This CDR3 reads CASSLGTGTKETQYF. DNA for the CDR3: TGTGCCAGCAGCTTAGGAACCGGGACCAAAGAGACCCAGTACTTC. This chain connects TRBV11-1 to TRBJ2-5, with D perhaps assigned TRBD1 or TRBD2 (5 bases each). The CDR3 covers 15 residues. Germline CDR1 is SGHAT and CDR2 is FQDESV (reference sequence). V was clipped by 1 base and J by 3 bases, with 12 bases between them.

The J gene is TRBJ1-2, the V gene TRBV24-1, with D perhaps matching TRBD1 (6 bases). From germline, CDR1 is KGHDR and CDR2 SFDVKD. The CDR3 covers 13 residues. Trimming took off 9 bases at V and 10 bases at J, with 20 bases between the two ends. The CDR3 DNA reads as TGTGCCACCCGAGGACGGACAGCGACTGACTACACCTTC. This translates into CATRGRTATDYTF.

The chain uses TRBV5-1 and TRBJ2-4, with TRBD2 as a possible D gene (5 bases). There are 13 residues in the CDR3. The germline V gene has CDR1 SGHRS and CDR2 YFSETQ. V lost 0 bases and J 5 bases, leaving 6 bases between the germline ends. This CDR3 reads CASSLEGENIQYF. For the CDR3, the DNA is TGCGCCAGCAGCTTGGAGGGAGAAAACATTCAGTACTTC. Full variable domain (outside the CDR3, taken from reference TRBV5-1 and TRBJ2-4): KAGVTQTPRYLIKTRGQQVTLSCSPISGHRSVSWYQQTPGQGLQFLFEYFSETQRNKGNFPGRFSGRQFSNSRSEMNVSTLELGDSALYLCASSLEGENIQYFGAGTRLSVL.

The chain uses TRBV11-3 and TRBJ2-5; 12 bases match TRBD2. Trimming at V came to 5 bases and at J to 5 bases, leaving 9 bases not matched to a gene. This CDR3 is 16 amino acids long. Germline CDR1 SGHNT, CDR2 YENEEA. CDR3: CASSKTGTSGRETQYF. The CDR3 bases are TGTGCCAGCAGCAAGACCGGAACTAGCGGGAGGGAGACCCAGTACTTC.

The CDR3 region has the DNA TGTGCCAGCAGCCCCCATCCCCCCGGGACTAGCGGGAGGACGGGTCCGCCAGATACGCAGTATTTT. This translates into CASSPHPPGTSGRTGPPDTQYF. The chain links TRBV7-3 to TRBJ2-3; 15 nucleotides align to TRBD2. Trimming took 5 bases from V and 4 from J; bases not matched to a gene: 22. This CDR3 comprises 22 residues. The germline V gene has CDR1 SGHTA and CDR2 FQGTGA.

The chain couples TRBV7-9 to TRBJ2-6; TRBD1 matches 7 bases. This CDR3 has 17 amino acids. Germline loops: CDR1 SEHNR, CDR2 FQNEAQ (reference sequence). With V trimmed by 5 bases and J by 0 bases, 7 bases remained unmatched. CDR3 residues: CASSLTGARSGANVLTF. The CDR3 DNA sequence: TGTGCCAGCAGCCTCACAGGGGCTCGCTCTGGGGCCAACGTCCTGACTTTC.

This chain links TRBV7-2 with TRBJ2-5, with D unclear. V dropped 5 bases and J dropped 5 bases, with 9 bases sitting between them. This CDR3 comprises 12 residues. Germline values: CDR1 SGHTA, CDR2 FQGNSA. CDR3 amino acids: CASSQPRETQYF. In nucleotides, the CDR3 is TGTGCCAGCAGCCAGCCCCGGGAGACCCAGTACTTC.

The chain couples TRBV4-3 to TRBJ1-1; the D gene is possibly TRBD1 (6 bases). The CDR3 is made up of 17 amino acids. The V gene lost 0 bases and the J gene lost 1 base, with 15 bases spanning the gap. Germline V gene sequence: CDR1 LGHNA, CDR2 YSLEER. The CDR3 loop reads CASSQEFRGLGNTEAFF. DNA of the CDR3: TGCGCCAGCAGCCAAGAATTCCGGGGGCTCGGGAACACTGAAGCTTTCTTT.